Below are 8 T cell receptor beta chains sequenced from a single sample in a study of intratumoral heterogeneity in liver cancer. The hepatocellular carcinoma nodule was sampled at distinct, geographically separated regions. Using immunoSEQ multiplex PCR, the repertoire was profiled, and TCRdb retains in-frame clones only, with some absent. The data show more than 6,000 clones, roughly 52% seen once. Sequences were derived from tumor tissue, sampled before any cancer treatment. These receptors came from a man aged 65 to 79 with hepatocellular carcinoma.

This chain joins TRBV6-4 and TRBJ1-2, with D uncertain. V shed 3 bases and J shed 14 bases, with 19 bases lying between them. CDR3 size: 13 residues. Germline CDR1 MRHNA, CDR2 SNTAGT. The CDR3 here is CASSESFWQAQTF. In DNA form, the CDR3 reads TGTGCCAGCAGTGAAAGTTTTTGGCAGGCCCAGACCTTC.

This chain links TRBV29-1 with TRBJ2-3; the D gene is possibly TRBD1 (6 bases). Germline V gene sequence: CDR1 SQVTM, CDR2 ANQGSEA. The V end lost 7 bases, the J end lost 0 bases, and 11 bases lay between the germline ends. This CDR3 contains 13 residues. For the CDR3, the DNA is TGCAGCGGGGACAAGTCTAGCACAGATACGCAGTATTTT. Amino acid sequence: CSGDKSSTDTQYF.

This clone is medium-sized within its sample. The chain recombines TRBV5-1 with TRBJ2-3; 8 positions match TRBD1. This CDR3 comprises 15 residues. Germline loops: CDR1 SGHRS, CDR2 YFSETQ. The junction had 6 bases not matched to a gene; V was cut back by 3 bases and J by 3 bases. The CDR3 DNA follows: TGCGCCAGCAGCTCCTGGACAGGGAAGACAGATACGCAGTATTTT. Amino acids: CASSSWTGKTDTQYF. Drawing the rest from reference TRBV5-1 and TRBJ2-3, the complete variable domain is KAGVTQTPRYLIKTRGQQVTLSCSPISGHRSVSWYQQTPGQGLQFLFEYFSETQRNKGNFPGRFSGRQFSNSRSEMNVSTLELGDSALYLCASSSWTGKTDTQYFGPGTRLTVL.

J is TRBJ1-6 and V is TRBV5-1; D possibly corresponds to TRBD1 (5 bases). Germline CDR1 and CDR2: SGHRS and YFSETQ. The CDR3 runs to 14 residues. V was clipped by 4 bases and J by 6 bases, with 11 bases between them. The CDR3 spells CASSRDGPNSPLHF. CDR3 DNA: TGCGCCAGCAGCCGGGACGGTCCTAATTCACCCCTCCACTTT.

This clone is labeled medium-sized. The J gene is TRBJ1-1, the V gene TRBV7-8; D call uncertain. Trimming stripped 5 bases from V and 5 bases from J, with 15 bases between. The CDR3 has 14 residues. Per the germline V gene, CDR1 is SGHVS and CDR2 is FQNEAQ. The CDR3 reads CASSPPGRVTEAFF. Written as DNA, the CDR3 is TGTGCCAGCAGCCCCCCTGGCCGGGTAACTGAAGCTTTCTTT.

This sequence joins TRBV28 and TRBJ1-5, with D tentatively TRBD1 (6 bases). Trimming left V 4 bases short and J 0 bases short, with 13 bases between. The V gene's germline CDR1 is MDHEN and CDR2 SYDVKM. The CDR3 length is 16 residues. In DNA form, the CDR3 reads TGTGCCAGCAGTTCGGACAGCCTTTATAGCAATCAGCCCCAGCATTTT. Protein sequence: CASSSDSLYSNQPQHF.

V and J are TRBV19 and TRBJ2-6, with 7 positions matching TRBD1. CDR1 is LNHDA and CDR2 is SQIVND in the germline V gene (reference sequence). With V trimmed by 3 bases and J by 5 bases, 13 bases remained unmatched. This CDR3 is built from 18 residues. The CDR3 DNA is TGTGCCAGTAGTATTACCACCCTACAGGGGCGGAGGGCCAACGTCCTGACTTTC. As protein: CASSITTLQGRRANVLTF.

The rearrangement joins TRBV21-1 to TRBJ1-4. TRBV21-1 is a documented pseudogene. The CDR3 runs to 18 residues. The CDR3 loop is CASSKGDGAGRVDEKLFF. The CDR3 region has the DNA TGTGCCAGCAGCAAAGGCGATGGGGCAGGGAGGGTGGATGAAAAACTGTTTTTT.